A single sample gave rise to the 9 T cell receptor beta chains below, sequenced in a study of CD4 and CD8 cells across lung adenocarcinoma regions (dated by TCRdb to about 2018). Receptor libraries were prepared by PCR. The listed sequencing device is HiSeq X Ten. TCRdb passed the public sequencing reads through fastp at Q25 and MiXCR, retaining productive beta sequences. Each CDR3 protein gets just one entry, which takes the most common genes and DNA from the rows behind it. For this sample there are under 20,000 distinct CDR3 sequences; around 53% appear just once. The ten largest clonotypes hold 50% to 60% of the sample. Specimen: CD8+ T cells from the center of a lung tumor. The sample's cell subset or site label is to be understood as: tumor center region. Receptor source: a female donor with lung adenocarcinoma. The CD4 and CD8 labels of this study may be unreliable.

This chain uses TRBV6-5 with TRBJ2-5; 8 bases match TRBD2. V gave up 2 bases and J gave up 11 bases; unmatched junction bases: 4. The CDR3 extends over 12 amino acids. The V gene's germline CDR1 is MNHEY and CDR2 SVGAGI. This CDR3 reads CASSYPGGEQYF. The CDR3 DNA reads TGTGCCAGCAGTTACCCGGGGGGGGAGCAGTACTTC.

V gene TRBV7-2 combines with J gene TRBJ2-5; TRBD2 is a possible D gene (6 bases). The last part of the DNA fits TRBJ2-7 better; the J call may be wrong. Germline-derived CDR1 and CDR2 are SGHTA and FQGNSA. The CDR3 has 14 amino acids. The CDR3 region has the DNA TGTGCCAGCAGCATATCGGGAGAACGGTACGAGCAGTACTTC. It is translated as CASSISGERYEQYF.

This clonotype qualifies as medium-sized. In DNA form, the CDR3 reads TGTGCCAGCAGTTACTTCCCCGGGACAGGGTGGAACTATGGCTACACCTTC. It is translated as CASSYFPGTGWNYGYTF. This chain connects TRBV6-5 to TRBJ1-2; 9 bases are shared with TRBD1. The CDR3 sequence is 17 residues long. The ends lost 1 base at V and 2 bases at J; junction bases unmatched: 8. CDR1 and CDR2 (germline): MNHEY, SVGAGI.

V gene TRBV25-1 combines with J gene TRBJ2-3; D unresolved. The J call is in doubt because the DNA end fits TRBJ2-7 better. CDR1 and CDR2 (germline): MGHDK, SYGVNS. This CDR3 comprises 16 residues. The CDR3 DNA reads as TGTGCCAGCAGTGACTCGGGTCTGTCTGCCACAGACACGCAGTACTTC. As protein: CASSDSGLSATDTQYF.

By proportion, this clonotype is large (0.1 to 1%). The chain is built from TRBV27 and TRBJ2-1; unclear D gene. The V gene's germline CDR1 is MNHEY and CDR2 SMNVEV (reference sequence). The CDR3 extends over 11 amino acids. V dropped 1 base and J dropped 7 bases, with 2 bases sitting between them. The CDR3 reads CASSLLNEQFF. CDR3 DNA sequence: TGTGCCAGCAGTTTATTAAATGAGCAGTTCTTC.

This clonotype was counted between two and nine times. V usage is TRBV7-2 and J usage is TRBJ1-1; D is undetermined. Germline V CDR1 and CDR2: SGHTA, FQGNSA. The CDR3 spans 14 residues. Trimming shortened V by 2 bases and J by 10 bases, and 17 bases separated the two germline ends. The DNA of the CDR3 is TGTGCCAGCAGCTTAAACTCTCTGCCCACGGGAGCTTTCTTT. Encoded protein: CASSLNSLPTGAFF.

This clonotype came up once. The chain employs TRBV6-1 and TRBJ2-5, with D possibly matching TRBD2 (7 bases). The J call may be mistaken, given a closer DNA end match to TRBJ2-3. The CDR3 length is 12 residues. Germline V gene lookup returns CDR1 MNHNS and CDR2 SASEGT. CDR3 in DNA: TGTGCCAGCAGTGAAGCAGGGGGGGGACAGTATTTT. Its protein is CASSEAGGGQYF.

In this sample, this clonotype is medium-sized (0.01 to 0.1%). The DNA for the CDR3 is TGTGCCAGCAGTGAAGGCGGGGGGGCCGAGGAGACCCAGTACTTC. This encodes CASSEGGGAEETQYF. The chain is built from TRBV6-1 and TRBJ2-5; 9 nucleotides agree with TRBD2. The CDR3 sequence is 15 residues long. The J segment lost 5 bases and the V segment lost 1 base, leaving 5 bases of the junction unmatched. Per the germline V gene, CDR1 is MNHNS and CDR2 is SASEGT.

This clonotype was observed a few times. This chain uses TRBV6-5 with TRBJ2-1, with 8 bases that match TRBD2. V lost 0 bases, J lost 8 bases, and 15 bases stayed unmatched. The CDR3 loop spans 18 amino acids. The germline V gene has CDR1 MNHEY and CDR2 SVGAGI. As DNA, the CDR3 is TGTGCCAGCAGTTACTCGAGGCATCGGGAGGGCACTCGGGATGAGCAGTTCTTC. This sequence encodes CASSYSRHREGTRDEQFF.